One and the same sample provided the 31 T cell receptor beta chains below, sequenced in a study of cytomegalovirus exposure and HLA in healthy donors. Assay: immunoSEQ multiplex PCR; the TCRdb copy retains only in-frame clones and omits some. The sample holds roughly 56,000 clones, 93% seen once. Sequencing was performed on PBMCs. The receptor set was obtained from a woman aged 18-35 years in good health and CMV-seropositive.

The genes are TRBV4-3 and TRBJ1-2; D is undetermined. V lost 2 bases, J lost 4 bases, and 11 bases lay in between. The germline V gene has CDR1 LGHNA and CDR2 YSLEER. The length of the CDR3 is 14 residues. CDR3 coding DNA: TGCGCCAGCAGCCAACGACACCATCGCTATGGCTACACCTTC. Translating it yields CASSQRHHRYGYTF.

The chain is built from TRBV10-2 and TRBJ2-7; D is possibly TRBD1 (6 bases). CDR3 length: 13 residues. V was shortened by 8 bases and J by 6 bases, with 17 bases between the two germline ends. Looked up from germline, CDR1 is WSHSY and CDR2 is SAAADI. CDR3 in DNA: TGCGCCAGCGAAGCCGGGACATTCGTCGAGCAGTACTTC. The encoded protein is CASEAGTFVEQYF.

The rearrangement links TRBV11-2 to TRBJ2-1, with 9 bases matching TRBD1. V shed 5 bases and J 3 bases; nucleotides not matched to a gene: 5. The CDR3 contains 15 residues. Germline-derived CDR1 and CDR2 are SGHAT and FQNNGV. The CDR3, as DNA: TGTGCCAGCAGCCTTGGACAGGGGAGCTACAATGAGCAGTTCTTC. The encoded protein is CASSLGQGSYNEQFF.

The V gene is TRBV14, the J gene TRBJ1-1, with 7 bases fitting TRBD1. The germline V gene encodes CDR1 SGHDN and CDR2 FVKESK. V trimming: 11 bases; J trimming: 4 bases; junction bases outside the gene matches: 10. This CDR3 contains 13 residues. The CDR3 reads CAGNPQGSTEAFF. In DNA form, the CDR3 reads TGTGCCGGTAATCCACAGGGGTCCACTGAAGCTTTCTTT.

The chain links TRBV27 to TRBJ1-2; unclear D gene. The V and J ends lost 4 bases and 7 bases respectively, with 13 bases between them. Germline V CDR1 and CDR2: MNHEY, SMNVEV (reference sequence). The CDR3 is 13 residues long. This chain's CDR3 is CASSSSEGFGYTF. The CDR3 DNA sequence: TGTGCCAGCAGTTCATCGGAGGGTTTTGGCTACACCTTC.

This rearrangement joins TRBV9 to TRBJ2-3, with TRBD2 matching over 10 bases. The CDR3 sequence is 15 residues long. V was clipped by 0 bases and J by 5 bases; unmatched bases: 3. Germline V gene lookup returns CDR1 SGDLS and CDR2 YYNGEE. CDR3 nucleotide sequence: TGTGCCAGCAGCGTAGGATCTAGCGGGGGAGATACGCAGTATTTT. It encodes CASSVGSSGGDTQYF.

The genes are TRBV4-1 and TRBJ2-5; 9 bases map to TRBD2. CDR3 length equals 16 residues. CDR1 MGHRA and CDR2 YSYEKL come from the germline V gene. Germline trimming cut 4 bases from V and 0 bases from J; bases unmatched to any gene: 6. The CDR3 DNA sequence: TGCGCCAGCAGCCTATATAGCGGGGGAGACCAAGAGACCCAGTACTTC. Translation: CASSLYSGGDQETQYF.

The chain recombines TRBV7-9 with TRBJ1-1; TRBD1 is a possible D gene (5 bases). The CDR3 totals 15 residues. CDR1 is SEHNR, CDR2 FQNEAQ, per germline (reference sequence). V gave up 3 bases and J gave up 3 bases, with 14 bases separating them. For the CDR3, the DNA is TGTGCCAGCAGCTTGGGGGACGGGAGGGACACTGAAGCTTTCTTT. It specifies CASSLGDGRDTEAFF.

This sequence joins TRBV7-9 and TRBJ1-1; weak D call: TRBD1 (5 bases). V was clipped by 7 bases and J by 4 bases, with 16 bases between them. Per the germline V gene, CDR1 is SEHNR and CDR2 is FQNEAQ (reference sequence). This CDR3 region has 14 residues. The CDR3 region is CASTPAGESTEAFF. The CDR3 DNA is TGTGCCAGCACCCCAGCGGGGGAGAGCACTGAAGCTTTCTTT.

The chain employs TRBV7-9 and TRBJ2-1, with D perhaps matching TRBD2 (6 bases). Germline assignment: CDR1 SEHNR and CDR2 FQNEAQ (reference sequence). The CDR3 has 17 residues. V was trimmed by 5 bases and J by 8 bases, leaving 25 bases between them. CDR3 sequence: CASSGGGFGGSVDEQFF. In nucleotides, the CDR3 is TGTGCCAGCAGCGGGGGTGGTTTCGGGGGAAGTGTCGATGAGCAGTTCTTC.

This sequence joins TRBV28 and TRBJ1-2, with 9 positions matching TRBD1. This CDR3 spans 14 amino acids. Germline V gives CDR1 MDHEN, CDR2 SYDVKM. V shed 4 bases and J 5 bases; nucleotides not matched to a gene: 5. CDR3 sequence (DNA): TGTGCCAGCAGTTGGGCGGACAGGGGTTATGGCTACACCTTC. Translated, it gives CASSWADRGYGYTF.

This chain joins TRBV6-6 and TRBJ2-5; 10 positions match TRBD1. The J segment lost 5 bases and the V segment lost 5 bases, leaving 8 bases of the junction unmatched. The germline CDR1 and CDR2 sequences are MNHNY and SVGAGI (reference sequence). The CDR3 loop spans 15 amino acids. The CDR3 DNA reads as TGTGCCAGCAGTCTTCGACAGGGGGCCCGGGAGACCCAGTACTTC. This codes for CASSLRQGARETQYF.

The chain joins TRBV7-8 to TRBJ2-7, with 15 bases that match TRBD2. The CDR3 sequence is 14 residues long. CDR1 is SGHVS and CDR2 is FQNEAQ in the germline V gene. The J segment lost 4 bases and the V segment lost 5 bases, leaving 0 bases of the junction unmatched. The CDR3 DNA reads as TGTGCCAGCAGCGGGACTAGCGGGGGGTACGAGCAGTACTTC. Amino acids: CASSGTSGGYEQYF.

The V and J genes are TRBV5-1 and TRBJ2-7, with D possibly being TRBD1 (6 bases). Trimming pared 0 bases from V and 3 bases from J, leaving 10 bases between. Germline lookup yields CDR1 SGHRS and CDR2 YFSETQ. The CDR3 length is 14 residues. The CDR3 loop reads CASSLGQGRYEQYF. The CDR3 DNA follows: TGCGCCAGCAGCTTGGGGCAGGGGCGCTACGAGCAGTACTTC.

The chain links TRBV6-5 to TRBJ1-6; unclear D gene. V lost 4 bases and J 6 bases, leaving 4 bases between the germline ends. Looked up from germline, CDR1 is MNHEY and CDR2 is SVGAGI. The CDR3 runs to 12 residues. CDR3 DNA: TGTGCCAGCAGTTCGGGTAATTCACCCCTCCACTTT. This translates into CASSSGNSPLHF.

The V and J genes are TRBV7-8 and TRBJ1-1; 8 bases align to TRBD1. The CDR3 sequence is 17 residues long. Germline V gene data show CDR1 as SGHVS and CDR2 as FQNEAQ. J lost 0 bases, V lost 3 bases, and 9 bases had no gene match. As DNA, the CDR3 is TGTGCCAGCAGCTTTCCCCGGACAGGGCCGATGAACACTGAAGCTTTCTTT. It yields the protein CASSFPRTGPMNTEAFF.

V is TRBV9 and J is TRBJ2-6; TRBD1 aligns across 7 bases. V was pared by 3 bases and J by 1 base, with 4 bases of the junction left unmatched. Germline V CDR1 and CDR2: SGDLS, YYNGEE. This CDR3 spans 16 amino acids. The CDR3 DNA sequence: TGTGCCAGCAGCGCCCACAGGGGTTCTGGGGCCAACGTCCTGACTTTC. Amino acid sequence: CASSAHRGSGANVLTF.

The gene calls are TRBV7-2 and TRBJ2-5; D is possibly TRBD2 (5 bases). V lost 4 bases, J lost 1 base, and 22 bases lay in between. The CDR3 has 18 residues. The germline CDR1 and CDR2 sequences are SGHTA and FQGNSA. In DNA form, the CDR3 reads TGTGCCAGCAGCTCCACCGGGGTGGCTATCCCTATCCAAGAGACCCAGTACTTC. This sequence encodes CASSSTGVAIPIQETQYF. Supplemented by reference TRBV7-2 and TRBJ2-5, the full variable domain reads GAGVSQSPSNKVTEKGKDVELRCDPISGHTALYWYRQSLGQGLEFLIYFQGNSAPDKSGLPSDRFSAERTGGSVSTLTIQRTQQEDSAVYLCASSSTGVAIPIQETQYFGPGTRLLVL.

The chain is built from TRBV10-3 and TRBJ1-6; tentative D call: TRBD1 (5 bases). The V gene's germline CDR1 is ENHRY and CDR2 SYGVKD. V was pared by 11 bases and J by 10 bases, with 21 bases between. The CDR3 is 14 amino acids. The CDR3 bases are TGTGCCTTACGGGCCCAGGGTATTCGGTCACCCCTCCACTTT. Its protein is CALRAQGIRSPLHF.

The chain employs TRBV27 and TRBJ1-4; D is perhaps TRBD1 (5 bases). Germline assignment: CDR1 MNHEY and CDR2 SMNVEV (reference sequence). V lost 10 bases and J 11 bases, leaving 20 bases between the germline ends. The CDR3 sequence is 13 residues long. The DNA for the CDR3 is TGTGCCACTAACGCCGGGGGGAGAGGGAAACTGTTTTTT. This encodes CATNAGGRGKLFF.

CDR3 DNA: TGTGCCAGCAGTTACTCGAATCCGGCGGTTGGAAACACCATATATTTT. Protein: CASSYSNPAVGNTIYF. V usage is TRBV6-6 and J usage is TRBJ1-3, with D unresolved. The germline V gene encodes CDR1 MNHNY and CDR2 SVGAGI (reference sequence). Trimming pared 0 bases from V and 3 bases from J, leaving 12 bases between. The length of the CDR3 is 16 residues.

The V gene is TRBV19, the J gene TRBJ2-7; weak D call: TRBD2 (5 bases). Germline-derived CDR1 and CDR2 are LNHDA and SQIVND (reference sequence). The CDR3 has 13 residues. Trimming cost V 5 bases and J 6 bases, with 14 bases left between them. The CDR3 protein is CASSSTARGEQYF. CDR3 bases: TGTGCCAGTAGTTCAACAGCTCGGGGCGAGCAGTACTTC.

The DNA for the CDR3 is TGTGCCAGCAGCTTAGCCCCCGGACAGGATCCCTACGAGCAGTACTTC. Translating it yields CASSLAPGQDPYEQYF. The rearrangement links TRBV11-2 to TRBJ2-7, with 7 bases that match TRBD1. The V and J ends lost 1 base and 2 bases, in that order; junction bases with no gene match: 8. Germline V gene sequence: CDR1 SGHAT, CDR2 FQNNGV. The CDR3 length is 16 residues.

The V call is TRBV28, the J call TRBJ1-5, with 7 positions matching TRBD1. CDR1 and CDR2 (germline): MDHEN, SYDVKM. The CDR3 has 23 residues. The J segment lost 4 bases and the V segment lost 5 bases, leaving 32 bases of the junction unmatched. CDR3 DNA sequence: TGTGCCAGCAGTACGACTCCCTATTCCCCAAAAAACCCCGACAGGGTTACGAATCAGCCCCAGCATTTT. Its translation is CASSTTPYSPKNPDRVTNQPQHF.

V is TRBV4-1 and J is TRBJ2-5; a weak D match, TRBD2 (5 bases). Germline V gene sequence: CDR1 MGHRA, CDR2 YSYEKL. V was shortened by 5 bases and J by 2 bases, with 9 bases between the two germline ends. The CDR3 has 13 amino acids. CDR3 sequence reads: CASSVTGQETQYF. The CDR3 DNA reads as TGCGCCAGCAGCGTGACGGGACAAGAGACCCAGTACTTC.

CDR3 amino acids: CASSLGPGTGAATNEKLFF. For the CDR3, the DNA is TGTGCCAGCAGCTTAGGGCCCGGGACAGGTGCTGCAACTAATGAAAAACTGTTTTTT. The J gene is TRBJ1-4, the V gene TRBV7-2; TRBD1 agrees at 8 bases. The CDR3 has 19 residues. Per the germline V gene, CDR1 is SGHTA and CDR2 is FQGNSA. Germline trimming cut 1 base from V and 0 bases from J; bases unmatched to any gene: 10. The entire variable domain, with the rest obtained from reference TRBV7-2 and TRBJ1-4, is as follows: GAGVSQSPSNKVTEKGKDVELRCDPISGHTALYWYRQSLGQGLEFLIYFQGNSAPDKSGLPSDRFSAERTGGSVSTLTIQRTQQEDSAVYLCASSLGPGTGAATNEKLFFGSGTQLSVL.

The chain has TRBV29-1 and TRBJ1-1; D ambiguous. Germline CDR1 and CDR2: SQVTM and ANQGSEA. Trimming took off 6 bases at V and 0 bases at J, with 11 bases between the two ends. This CDR3 contains 13 residues. The CDR3 here is CSVGLSLNTEAFF. CDR3 nucleotides: TGCAGCGTCGGGTTGTCCTTGAACACTGAAGCTTTCTTT.

The J gene is TRBJ2-2, the V gene TRBV7-2, with D hard to call. The CDR3 runs to 12 residues. Germline V CDR1 and CDR2: SGHTA, FQGNSA. The V and J ends lost 5 bases and 3 bases respectively, with 4 bases between them. The chain's CDR3 is CASSPYTGELFF. Written as DNA, the CDR3 is TGTGCCAGCAGCCCGTACACCGGGGAGCTGTTTTTT.

The chain uses TRBV7-9 and TRBJ1-2; 7 bases match TRBD1. Germline V CDR1 and CDR2: SEHNR, FQNEAQ (reference sequence). Trimming removed 3 bases from V and 2 bases from J; junction bases left unmatched: 6. CDR3 length: 15 residues. The CDR3: CASSFSGQSNYGYTF. DNA for the CDR3: TGTGCCAGCAGCTTTTCGGGACAGAGCAACTATGGCTACACCTTC.

As DNA, the CDR3 is TGTGCCAGTGGGGCAGGTTATCAGCCCCAGCATTTT. Translated: CASGAGYQPQHF. The gene calls are TRBV19 and TRBJ1-5, with D perhaps matching TRBD1 (5 bases). CDR3 length: 12 residues. Germline V CDR1 and CDR2: LNHDA, SQIVND (reference sequence). V was trimmed by 8 bases and J by 5 bases, leaving 10 bases between them.

The rearrangement joins TRBV29-1 to TRBJ1-3; D unclear. V shed 6 bases and J shed 4 bases, with 10 bases lying between them. The CDR3 totals 12 residues. Germline CDR1 is SQVTM and CDR2 is ANQGSEA. The CDR3 region is CSVSLIGNTIYF. The CDR3 DNA reads as TGCAGCGTAAGCCTGATCGGAAACACCATATATTTT.